The rows below give T cell receptor beta chains drawn from one sample of a study of T cell changes during pregnancy in multiple sclerosis. Profiling relied on immunoSEQ multiplex PCR, and the TCRdb table lists in-frame clones only, not all of them. The table lists 65,000 to 75,000 clones, around 91% of them singletons. The sample consisted of peripheral blood, taken in the third trimester of pregnancy. Receptors were obtained from a female donor in good health, enrolled as a control in a pregnancy study. Both conserved end residues are part of each CDR3. Each record gives: CDR3 DNA, CDR3 protein, D gene, J gene, clone size, V gene. The D gene is left open where the match is weak. Some rows have no size entry. The others give once, few or many, or a class for an expanded clone.

CDR3nt: TGCGCCAGCAGCCCCGGACAGGGGAACACTGAAGCTTTCTTT
CDR3aa: CASSPGQGNTEAFF
d_gene: TRBD1
j_gene: TRBJ1-1
abundance: .
v_gene: TRBV4-1

CDR3nt: TGTGCCAGCAGTTACGGTGGACTAGCGGGACAAGAGACCCAGTACTTC
CDR3aa: CASSYGGLAGQETQYF
d_gene: TRBD2
j_gene: TRBJ2-5
abundance: .
v_gene: TRBV6-5

CDR3nt: TGTGCCAGCAGTGTTAGTGGGGGGGATACGCAGTATTTT
CDR3aa: CASSVSGGDTQYF
d_gene: .
j_gene: TRBJ2-3
abundance: .
v_gene: TRBV7-3

CDR3nt: TGTGCCAGCAGCTTGCCCAGGGGTTCTAACTATGGCTACACCTTC
CDR3aa: CASSLPRGSNYGYTF
d_gene: .
j_gene: TRBJ1-2
abundance: .
v_gene: TRBV7-3

CDR3nt: TGTGCCAGCAGTTACAGCGGGGGGCGCGGGTTCTTC
CDR3aa: CASSYSGGRGFF
d_gene: TRBD2
j_gene: TRBJ2-1
abundance: .
v_gene: TRBV6-6

CDR3nt: TGTGCCAGCAGTGATGTAGGGGAAGAGACCCAGTACTTC
CDR3aa: CASSDVGEETQYF
d_gene: .
j_gene: TRBJ2-5
abundance: .
v_gene: TRBV25-1

CDR3nt: TGTGCCAGCAGCTCCGGGACAAGCTATGGCTACACCTTC
CDR3aa: CASSSGTSYGYTF
d_gene: .
j_gene: TRBJ1-2
abundance: .
v_gene: TRBV6-5

CDR3nt: TGTGCCAGCAGCCAATCAGGGAGGGAGCTGTTTTTT
CDR3aa: CASSQSGRELFF
d_gene: .
j_gene: TRBJ2-2
abundance: .
v_gene: TRBV14

CDR3nt: TGTGCCATCCACCCGGGAGGCAATCAGCCCCAGCATTTT
CDR3aa: CAIHPGGNQPQHF
d_gene: .
j_gene: TRBJ1-5
abundance: .
v_gene: TRBV28

CDR3nt: TGTGCCAGCAGCCTCACCGGGACAGGGATCTACGAGCAGTACTTC
CDR3aa: CASSLTGTGIYEQYF
d_gene: TRBD1
j_gene: TRBJ2-7
abundance: once
v_gene: TRBV4-2

CDR3nt: TGTGCCAGCAGCTGGACAGGGCTTCCCTACGAGCAGTACTTC
CDR3aa: CASSWTGLPYEQYF
d_gene: TRBD1
j_gene: TRBJ2-7
abundance: .
v_gene: TRBV7-9

CDR3nt: TGTGCCAGCAGCTGGGACGAGGACAGGGGCGACGAGCAGTACTTC
CDR3aa: CASSWDEDRGDEQYF
d_gene: TRBD1
j_gene: TRBJ2-7
abundance: .
v_gene: TRBV7-9

CDR3nt: TGTGCCAGCAGTGAACTTCGGGGGACTAATGAAAAACTGTTTTTT
CDR3aa: CASSELRGTNEKLFF
d_gene: .
j_gene: TRBJ1-4
abundance: .
v_gene: TRBV25-1

CDR3nt: TGTGCCAGCAGCTCGCGACAGGGCCCCAATTCACCCCTCCACTTT
CDR3aa: CASSSRQGPNSPLHF
d_gene: TRBD1
j_gene: TRBJ1-6
abundance: .
v_gene: TRBV7-2

CDR3nt: TGTGCCAGCAGCTTAGGGAGACAGGGGAAGCGACATGGCTACACCTTC
CDR3aa: CASSLGRQGKRHGYTF
d_gene: TRBD1
j_gene: TRBJ1-2
abundance: .
v_gene: TRBV13

CDR3nt: TGTGCCACCAGCAGAGACAGACTAGCGGGTCACACAGATACGCAGTATTTT
CDR3aa: CATSRDRLAGHTDTQYF
d_gene: TRBD2
j_gene: TRBJ2-3
abundance: .
v_gene: TRBV15

CDR3nt: TGTGCCGGTCCCCGCCCCGAGGGTAAATACGAGCAGTACTTC
CDR3aa: CAGPRPEGKYEQYF
d_gene: .
j_gene: TRBJ2-7
abundance: once
v_gene: TRBV6-5

CDR3nt: TGCGCCAGCAGAGTCGGACAGGGTAAAGGCAATGAGCAGTTCTTC
CDR3aa: CASRVGQGKGNEQFF
d_gene: TRBD1
j_gene: TRBJ2-1
abundance: once
v_gene: TRBV4-1

CDR3nt: TGTGCCAGTAGTGGAGGGACAGGGGGCAAGGAAAAACTGTTTTTT
CDR3aa: CASSGGTGGKEKLFF
d_gene: TRBD1
j_gene: TRBJ1-4
abundance: .
v_gene: TRBV19

CDR3nt: TGTGCCAGCCACGGACAGCCATATAGCAATCAGCCCCAGCATTTT
CDR3aa: CASHGQPYSNQPQHF
d_gene: .
j_gene: TRBJ1-5
abundance: .
v_gene: TRBV18

CDR3nt: TGCGCCAGCAGCTTCCGTCTACAGGGTGTGCAGTACTTC
CDR3aa: CASSFRLQGVQYF
d_gene: .
j_gene: TRBJ2-7
abundance: .
v_gene: TRBV5-1

CDR3nt: TGTGCTAGCAGCTTAGGACAGGGGCAGCCCCAGCATTTT
CDR3aa: CASSLGQGQPQHF
d_gene: TRBD1
j_gene: TRBJ1-5
abundance: .
v_gene: TRBV7-7

CDR3nt: TGTGCCAGCAGTTTATCTACAGGGGACTACGAGCAGTACTTC
CDR3aa: CASSLSTGDYEQYF
d_gene: TRBD1
j_gene: TRBJ2-7
abundance: .
v_gene: TRBV27

CDR3nt: TGCGCCAGCAGCATTAGGGACAACTCCTACGAGCAGTACTTC
CDR3aa: CASSIRDNSYEQYF
d_gene: .
j_gene: TRBJ2-7
abundance: .
v_gene: TRBV5-1

CDR3nt: TGTGCCAGCAGCCTCGGACAACCCTACAATGAGCAGTTCTTC
CDR3aa: CASSLGQPYNEQFF
d_gene: .
j_gene: TRBJ2-1
abundance: .
v_gene: TRBV6-5

CDR3nt: TGTGCCAGCAGCCCCCGGAGGACAGGGGGGTTTCATGCGAACACTGAAGCTTTCTTT
CDR3aa: CASSPRRTGGFHANTEAFF
d_gene: TRBD1
j_gene: TRBJ1-1
abundance: .
v_gene: TRBV9

CDR3nt: TGTGCCAGCAGCTTAGAGCACACTGAAGCTTTCTTT
CDR3aa: CASSLEHTEAFF
d_gene: .
j_gene: TRBJ1-1
abundance: .
v_gene: TRBV7-6

CDR3nt: TGTGCCAGCTCACCAAACAGGGGGATGGATCAGCCCCAGCATTTT
CDR3aa: CASSPNRGMDQPQHF
d_gene: TRBD1
j_gene: TRBJ1-5
abundance: .
v_gene: TRBV18

CDR3nt: TGCGCCAGCAGCCCTCGGGACAGGGGAAAAGCCTCTAACTATGGCTACACCTTC
CDR3aa: CASSPRDRGKASNYGYTF
d_gene: TRBD1
j_gene: TRBJ1-2
abundance: .
v_gene: TRBV4-1

CDR3nt: TGCGCCAGCAACTTTGGACGGGAGAACACCGGGGAGCTGTTTTTT
CDR3aa: CASNFGRENTGELFF
d_gene: .
j_gene: TRBJ2-2
abundance: .
v_gene: TRBV5-1

CDR3nt: TGTGCCAGCAGTGAGGTAGGGGGCACGGGTCAGCCCCAGCATTTT
CDR3aa: CASSEVGGTGQPQHF
d_gene: TRBD1
j_gene: TRBJ1-5
abundance: .
v_gene: TRBV25-1

CDR3nt: TGTGCCAGCAGCCGTACACAGGGGGCGGGTGGAAACACCATATATTTT
CDR3aa: CASSRTQGAGGNTIYF
d_gene: TRBD1
j_gene: TRBJ1-3
abundance: .
v_gene: TRBV7-2

CDR3nt: TGTGCCACCTTCGGGGACAGGGGAAACACCGGGGAGCTGTTTTTT
CDR3aa: CATFGDRGNTGELFF
d_gene: TRBD1
j_gene: TRBJ2-2
abundance: .
v_gene: TRBV25-1

CDR3nt: TGTGCCATCAGTGAGTCGTCGGGCGGGGGTGGTGACGGGGAGCTGTTTTTT
CDR3aa: CAISESSGGGGDGELFF
d_gene: TRBD2
j_gene: TRBJ2-2
abundance: .
v_gene: TRBV10-3

CDR3nt: TGTGCCAGCAGTGGCGGGGTGGGAGATACGCAGTATTTT
CDR3aa: CASSGGVGDTQYF
d_gene: .
j_gene: TRBJ2-3
abundance: .
v_gene: TRBV2

CDR3nt: TGTGCCAGCAGTGACGCTAGGCAGCCCCAGCATTTT
CDR3aa: CASSDARQPQHF
d_gene: .
j_gene: TRBJ1-5
abundance: .
v_gene: TRBV6-1

CDR3nt: TGTGCCAGCAGCTTCGGACAGGGCCCCACCGGGGAGCTGTTTTTT
CDR3aa: CASSFGQGPTGELFF
d_gene: TRBD1
j_gene: TRBJ2-2
abundance: .
v_gene: TRBV7-9

CDR3nt: TGTGCCAGCAGCTGGCGGGGGGAGTCTGAGCAGTTCTTC
CDR3aa: CASSWRGESEQFF
d_gene: TRBD2
j_gene: TRBJ2-1
abundance: .
v_gene: TRBV6-5

CDR3nt: TGTGCCAGCAGCTCCGACAGGGTCCATGGCTACACCTTC
CDR3aa: CASSSDRVHGYTF
d_gene: TRBD1
j_gene: TRBJ1-2
abundance: .
v_gene: TRBV7-2

CDR3nt: TGTGCCAGCAGCCAAGAGGGTCAGGGGGACTCTGGGGCCAACGTCCTGACTTTC
CDR3aa: CASSQEGQGDSGANVLTF
d_gene: TRBD1
j_gene: TRBJ2-6
abundance: .
v_gene: TRBV4-2

CDR3nt: TGTGCCAGTAGGACAGAGACAGGCTTCTATGGCTACACCTTC
CDR3aa: CASRTETGFYGYTF
d_gene: .
j_gene: TRBJ1-2
abundance: .
v_gene: TRBV19

CDR3nt: TGTGCCAGCAGCCCTCGCAGGGACAATCAGCCCCAGCATTTT
CDR3aa: CASSPRRDNQPQHF
d_gene: .
j_gene: TRBJ1-5
abundance: .
v_gene: TRBV28

CDR3nt: TGTGCCAGCAGTAATACCCGGGACAGGGGGCAGGGCTACACCTTC
CDR3aa: CASSNTRDRGQGYTF
d_gene: TRBD1
j_gene: TRBJ1-2
abundance: .
v_gene: TRBV2

CDR3nt: TGTGCCAGCACCCCTCAGGCGACCATGAACACTGAAGCTTTCTTT
CDR3aa: CASTPQATMNTEAFF
d_gene: .
j_gene: TRBJ1-1
abundance: .
v_gene: TRBV5-5

CDR3nt: TGTGCCAGCAGTTGGCCCAGGGGTGGCACTGAAGCTTTCTTT
CDR3aa: CASSWPRGGTEAFF
d_gene: .
j_gene: TRBJ1-1
abundance: few
v_gene: TRBV28

CDR3nt: TGTGCCAGCAGCGTAGGCGGGACAGGTCAAGAGACCCAGTACTTC
CDR3aa: CASSVGGTGQETQYF
d_gene: TRBD1
j_gene: TRBJ2-5
abundance: .
v_gene: TRBV9

CDR3nt: TGTGCCAGCAGCCAGGGACAGGGGTACACTGAAGCTTTCTTT
CDR3aa: CASSQGQGYTEAFF
d_gene: TRBD1
j_gene: TRBJ1-1
abundance: .
v_gene: TRBV11-3

CDR3nt: TGTGCCAGCAGAAGCGGGCGGCTTGAAACGCAGTATTTT
CDR3aa: CASRSGRLETQYF
d_gene: .
j_gene: TRBJ2-3
abundance: .
v_gene: TRBV28

CDR3nt: TGTGCCAGCAGCTTTTCGCCTAGCGGGGCTTACGAGCAGTACTTC
CDR3aa: CASSFSPSGAYEQYF
d_gene: TRBD2
j_gene: TRBJ2-7
abundance: .
v_gene: TRBV11-2

CDR3nt: TGTGCCAGCAGCTACCCTGGCAACACAGATACGCAGTATTTT
CDR3aa: CASSYPGNTDTQYF
d_gene: .
j_gene: TRBJ2-3
abundance: .
v_gene: TRBV6-6

CDR3nt: TGTGCCAGCAGTGAACGGTTAATAACGGGTGAGCAGTACTTC
CDR3aa: CASSERLITGEQYF
d_gene: .
j_gene: TRBJ2-7
abundance: .
v_gene: TRBV2

CDR3nt: TGCGCCAGCCGGAGATCCGGGACAGGGAATGAAAAACTGTTTTTT
CDR3aa: CASRRSGTGNEKLFF
d_gene: TRBD1
j_gene: TRBJ1-4
abundance: .
v_gene: TRBV5-1

CDR3nt: TGTGCCAGCGAGTTTGGGACTAACATAAAGGGCACTGAAGCTTTCTTT
CDR3aa: CASEFGTNIKGTEAFF
d_gene: .
j_gene: TRBJ1-1
abundance: .
v_gene: TRBV13

CDR3nt: TGTGCCAGCAGCTTTGTTGGCAGGGGGACACTTAGCAATCAGCCCCAGCATTTT
CDR3aa: CASSFVGRGTLSNQPQHF
d_gene: TRBD1
j_gene: TRBJ1-5
abundance: .
v_gene: TRBV7-9